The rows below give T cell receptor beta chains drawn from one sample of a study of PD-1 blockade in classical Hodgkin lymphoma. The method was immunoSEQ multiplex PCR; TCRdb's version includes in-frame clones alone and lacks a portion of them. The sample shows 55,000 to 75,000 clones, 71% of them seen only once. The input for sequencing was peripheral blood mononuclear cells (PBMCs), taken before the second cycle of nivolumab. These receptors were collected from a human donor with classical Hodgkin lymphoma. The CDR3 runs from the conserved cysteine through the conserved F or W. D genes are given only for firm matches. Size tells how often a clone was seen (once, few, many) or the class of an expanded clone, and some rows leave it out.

CDR3nt: TGCAGCGGATACTCCAGGAACACTGAAGCTTTCTTT; CDR3aa: CSGYSRNTEAFF; abundance: .; j_gene: TRBJ1-1; v_gene: TRBV29-1; d_gene: .
CDR3nt: TGTGCCTGGAGTGTTTCCGGGACATTGAACACTGAAGCTTTCTTT; CDR3aa: CAWSVSGTLNTEAFF; abundance: .; j_gene: TRBJ1-1; v_gene: TRBV30; d_gene: .
CDR3nt: TGCGCACACTTACGGGACACCTCTAATGAAAAACTGTTTTTT; CDR3aa: CAHLRDTSNEKLFF; abundance: many; j_gene: TRBJ1-4; v_gene: TRBV6-4; d_gene: .
CDR3nt: TGTGCCAGCAGCTTGGCCGACGGACTAGCGGGAGTAGGGTTCTTC; CDR3aa: CASSLADGLAGVGFF; abundance: .; j_gene: TRBJ2-1; v_gene: TRBV5-8; d_gene: TRBD2
CDR3nt: TGTGCCAGTAGCCCCCAACTGGGCGGGGGCTACAATGAGCAGTTCTTC; CDR3aa: CASSPQLGGGYNEQFF; abundance: .; j_gene: TRBJ2-1; v_gene: TRBV19; d_gene: TRBD2
CDR3nt: TGCGCCAGCAGCTTAGGGGACGACGCTGGGAACACTGAAGCTTTCTTT; CDR3aa: CASSLGDDAGNTEAFF; abundance: .; j_gene: TRBJ1-1; v_gene: TRBV5-1; d_gene: .
CDR3nt: TGTGCCAGCAGTTTGACAGGTCCGCCTCAATTT; CDR3aa: CASSLTGPPQF; abundance: once; j_gene: TRBJ1-6; v_gene: TRBV2; d_gene: .
CDR3nt: TGTGCCAGCAGTTCCCGGACTAAAAGGAGCACAGATACGCAGTATTTT; CDR3aa: CASSSRTKRSTDTQYF; abundance: once; j_gene: TRBJ2-3; v_gene: TRBV28; d_gene: .
CDR3nt: TGTGCCAGTAGTATAGGGGAAGAGACCCAGTACTTC; CDR3aa: CASSIGEETQYF; abundance: .; j_gene: TRBJ2-5; v_gene: TRBV19; d_gene: .
CDR3nt: TGTGCCAGTAGTTCGCGGACGGAGACCCAGTACTTC; CDR3aa: CASSSRTETQYF; abundance: .; j_gene: TRBJ2-5; v_gene: TRBV19; d_gene: .
CDR3nt: TGTGCCAGCAGCTTAAGGGGTTATGGCTACACCTTC; CDR3aa: CASSLRGYGYTF; abundance: few; j_gene: TRBJ1-2; v_gene: TRBV5-6; d_gene: .
CDR3nt: TGTGCCAGCAGCATAGGGGGGGCGATCTCAGATACGCAGTATTTT; CDR3aa: CASSIGGAISDTQYF; abundance: .; j_gene: TRBJ2-3; v_gene: TRBV5-4; d_gene: .
CDR3nt: TGTGCCAGCAGTGGGTTTACTAGGAATGAGCAGTTCTTC; CDR3aa: CASSGFTRNEQFF; abundance: .; j_gene: TRBJ2-1; v_gene: TRBV25-1; d_gene: .
CDR3nt: TGCAGCGTTGAAAGCGAGCCCGGGGAGCTGTTTTTT; CDR3aa: CSVESEPGELFF; abundance: .; j_gene: TRBJ2-2; v_gene: TRBV29-1; d_gene: .
CDR3nt: TGTGCCAGCAGTGGACGGACAGGTTTTACCTACGAGCAGTACTTC; CDR3aa: CASSGRTGFTYEQYF; abundance: .; j_gene: TRBJ2-7; v_gene: TRBV6-5; d_gene: TRBD1
CDR3nt: TGTGCCAGCAGCCTTTACGGCGGGGGCACAGATACGCAGTATTTT; CDR3aa: CASSLYGGGTDTQYF; abundance: few; j_gene: TRBJ2-3; v_gene: TRBV7-9; d_gene: .
CDR3nt: TGTGCCAGCATACTACAGGGGTCAAACACTGAAGCTTTCTTT; CDR3aa: CASILQGSNTEAFF; abundance: .; j_gene: TRBJ1-1; v_gene: TRBV2; d_gene: TRBD1
CDR3nt: TGTGCCAGCAGTGAAGCGCACACGTTGAACACTGAAGCTTTCTTT; CDR3aa: CASSEAHTLNTEAFF; abundance: .; j_gene: TRBJ1-1; v_gene: TRBV6-1; d_gene: .
CDR3nt: TGTGCCAGCAGTGAAGGTCCTAGCTCTTACGAGCAGTACTTC; CDR3aa: CASSEGPSSYEQYF; abundance: .; j_gene: TRBJ2-7; v_gene: TRBV6-1; d_gene: .
CDR3nt: TGTGCCAGCAGAGGGGACACCCTCAGTAGTGGCTACACCTTC; CDR3aa: CASRGDTLSSGYTF; abundance: few; j_gene: TRBJ1-2; v_gene: TRBV6-4; d_gene: .
CDR3nt: TGTGCCAGTAGTCTCCTGTCGGCAGGGTCCATAGCCAAAAACATTCAGTACTTC; CDR3aa: CASSLLSAGSIAKNIQYF; abundance: .; j_gene: TRBJ2-4; v_gene: TRBV19; d_gene: .
CDR3nt: TGTGCCAGCAGTCTATCCGGGACAGACACCGGGGAGCTGTTTTTT; CDR3aa: CASSLSGTDTGELFF; abundance: once; j_gene: TRBJ2-2; v_gene: TRBV6-5; d_gene: TRBD1
CDR3nt: TGTGCCAGCAGTCCTCTCCAACTGTCTTCAACAGATACGCAGTATTTT; CDR3aa: CASSPLQLSSTDTQYF; abundance: .; j_gene: TRBJ2-3; v_gene: TRBV28; d_gene: .
CDR3nt: TGTGCCAGCAGTTACACCTGGACAGCGAGCACTGAAGCTTTCTTT; CDR3aa: CASSYTWTASTEAFF; abundance: once; j_gene: TRBJ1-1; v_gene: TRBV6-5; d_gene: .
CDR3nt: TGTGCCAGCAGGTCGACAGCCACAGCGGTGGGTGAAAAACTGTTTTTT; CDR3aa: CASRSTATAVGEKLFF; abundance: .; j_gene: TRBJ1-4; v_gene: TRBV6-6; d_gene: .
CDR3nt: TGTGCCAGCAGCCAAAGACAGATCTCTGGGGCCAACGTCCTGACTTTC; CDR3aa: CASSQRQISGANVLTF; abundance: .; j_gene: TRBJ2-6; v_gene: TRBV5-4; d_gene: .
CDR3nt: TGTGCCAGCAGTTACCATCACCGGGGAGCTGTTTTT; CDR3aa: CASSYHHRGAVF; abundance: .; j_gene: TRBJ2-2; v_gene: TRBV6-7; d_gene: .
CDR3nt: TGTGCCAGCAGCCCAAGTTCCAATACTGAAGCTTTCTTT; CDR3aa: CASSPSSNTEAFF; abundance: .; j_gene: TRBJ1-1; v_gene: TRBV7-3; d_gene: .
CDR3nt: TGCAGCGTTGAAGATGGATTTCTCACAGATACGCAGTATTTT; CDR3aa: CSVEDGFLTDTQYF; abundance: .; j_gene: TRBJ2-3; v_gene: TRBV29-1; d_gene: .
CDR3nt: TGTGCCAGCAGTGACTCGGGCGGGGGAGCAAGAAATACGCAGTATTTT; CDR3aa: CASSDSGGGARNTQYF; abundance: .; j_gene: TRBJ2-3; v_gene: TRBV6-4; d_gene: TRBD2
CDR3nt: TGTGCCAGCAGCCCAACTCAGACAGGGGCTAATGAAAAACTGTTTTTT; CDR3aa: CASSPTQTGANEKLFF; abundance: .; j_gene: TRBJ1-4; v_gene: TRBV9; d_gene: TRBD1
CDR3nt: TGTGCCAGCTCACCCTCCAACGGGGAGCTGTTTTTT; CDR3aa: CASSPSNGELFF; abundance: .; j_gene: TRBJ2-2; v_gene: TRBV18; d_gene: .
CDR3nt: TGTGCCAGCAGCTTAGGGACAGGAGCTTTCTTT; CDR3aa: CASSLGTGAFF; abundance: .; j_gene: TRBJ1-1; v_gene: TRBV7-3; d_gene: TRBD1
CDR3nt: TGTGCCAGTAGATCCCAGGAGGGAGCTAACTATGGCTACACCTTC; CDR3aa: CASRSQEGANYGYTF; abundance: once; j_gene: TRBJ1-2; v_gene: TRBV19; d_gene: .
CDR3nt: TGCGCCAGCAGTCCGATGGGCAGGGTCCCCTATGGCTACACCTTC; CDR3aa: CASSPMGRVPYGYTF; abundance: .; j_gene: TRBJ1-2; v_gene: TRBV23-1; d_gene: .
CDR3nt: TGTGCCAGCAGCACCTGGACAGGGGCGAGGGAGCAGTACTTC; CDR3aa: CASSTWTGAREQYF; abundance: .; j_gene: TRBJ2-7; v_gene: TRBV11-2; d_gene: TRBD1
CDR3nt: TGTGCCAGCAGGCGACTCCAAGAGACCCAGTACTTC; CDR3aa: CASRRLQETQYF; abundance: .; j_gene: TRBJ2-5; v_gene: TRBV2; d_gene: .
CDR3nt: TGTGCTAGTGGGTCGAGCCTACCAGGGTATGTTACTGAAGCTTTCTTT; CDR3aa: CASGSSLPGYVTEAFF; abundance: .; j_gene: TRBJ1-1; v_gene: TRBV12-5; d_gene: .
CDR3nt: TGTGCCAGCAAACGTCTACCAGGAGAGACCCAGTACTTC; CDR3aa: CASKRLPGETQYF; abundance: .; j_gene: TRBJ2-5; v_gene: TRBV6-1; d_gene: .
CDR3nt: TGTGCCAGCACCCAAACGGTTACTAGCTCACCCTACGAGCAGTACTTC; CDR3aa: CASTQTVTSSPYEQYF; abundance: .; j_gene: TRBJ2-7; v_gene: TRBV28; d_gene: .
CDR3nt: TGTGCCAGCAGCGAAGGGCTGGTGAACACTGAAGCTTTCTTT; CDR3aa: CASSEGLVNTEAFF; abundance: .; j_gene: TRBJ1-1; v_gene: TRBV9; d_gene: .
CDR3nt: TGTGCCAGTACCGCGGGCGCGGGGGCGCGCACCGGGGAGCTGTTTTTT; CDR3aa: CASTAGAGARTGELFF; abundance: .; j_gene: TRBJ2-2; v_gene: TRBV19; d_gene: .
CDR3nt: TGTGCCAGCAGTAGAAGCGGGGGACGCTCCTACAATGAGCAGTTCTTC; CDR3aa: CASSRSGGRSYNEQFF; abundance: .; j_gene: TRBJ2-1; v_gene: TRBV7-2; d_gene: TRBD2
CDR3nt: TGTGCCGGGGACAGGGGAACGGACACTGAAGCTTTCTTT; CDR3aa: CAGDRGTDTEAFF; abundance: .; j_gene: TRBJ1-1; v_gene: TRBV7-9; d_gene: TRBD1
CDR3nt: TGTGCCAGCAGCTTCTCCGGGTCCGAGCAGTACTTC; CDR3aa: CASSFSGSEQYF; abundance: .; j_gene: TRBJ2-7; v_gene: TRBV7-9; d_gene: .
CDR3nt: TGTGCCAGCAGTTACTCCGACAGGGGGCGGGAGACCCAGTACTTC; CDR3aa: CASSYSDRGRETQYF; abundance: .; j_gene: TRBJ2-5; v_gene: TRBV6-6; d_gene: TRBD1
CDR3nt: TGTGCCGGCAGTCACCCGACAGAGACCCAGTACTTC; CDR3aa: CAGSHPTETQYF; abundance: once; j_gene: TRBJ2-5; v_gene: TRBV6-5; d_gene: .
CDR3nt: TGTGCTAGTCCCCTTGACAGGGAACAGCCCCAGCATTTT; CDR3aa: CASPLDREQPQHF; abundance: .; j_gene: TRBJ1-5; v_gene: TRBV12-5; d_gene: TRBD1
CDR3nt: TGTGCCAGTAGTGTGGGACAGGTCCCCGGGGAGCTGTTTTTT; CDR3aa: CASSVGQVPGELFF; abundance: .; j_gene: TRBJ2-2; v_gene: TRBV19; d_gene: TRBD1
CDR3nt: TGTGCCAGCAGTGGACAGGCCTCCCTCTCCTACGAGCAGTACTTC; CDR3aa: CASSGQASLSYEQYF; abundance: .; j_gene: TRBJ2-7; v_gene: TRBV6-5; d_gene: TRBD1
CDR3nt: TGTGCCAGCAGCTACGGGCCGATACAGTACTTC; CDR3aa: CASSYGPIQYF; abundance: few; j_gene: TRBJ2-4; v_gene: TRBV5-6; d_gene: .
CDR3nt: TGTGCCACCAGCAGAGATTTTGATACGCAGTATTTT; CDR3aa: CATSRDFDTQYF; abundance: .; j_gene: TRBJ2-3; v_gene: TRBV15; d_gene: .
CDR3nt: TGCGCCAGCAGCGCGACAGGGGGGGAGAGCACTGAAGCTTTCTTT; CDR3aa: CASSATGGESTEAFF; abundance: .; j_gene: TRBJ1-1; v_gene: TRBV5-1; d_gene: TRBD1
CDR3nt: TGTGCCAGCAGCGCTCAGACAGGGATGAACGAGCAGTACTTC; CDR3aa: CASSAQTGMNEQYF; abundance: .; j_gene: TRBJ2-7; v_gene: TRBV9; d_gene: TRBD1
CDR3nt: TGTGCCAGCAAAACAGGGGGCGCCGGCAATCAGCCCCAGCATTTT; CDR3aa: CASKTGGAGNQPQHF; abundance: .; j_gene: TRBJ1-5; v_gene: TRBV5-8; d_gene: TRBD1
CDR3nt: TGTGCCAGCAGCCAGACCACCGGGACAGGGATCGGAAAACTGTTTTTT; CDR3aa: CASSQTTGTGIGKLFF; abundance: .; j_gene: TRBJ1-4; v_gene: TRBV7-9; d_gene: TRBD1
CDR3nt: TGTGCCAGCAGCTTATGGGATACGCAGTATTTT; CDR3aa: CASSLWDTQYF; abundance: .; j_gene: TRBJ2-3; v_gene: TRBV7-8; d_gene: .
CDR3nt: TGTGCTAGCAGCCAGGGACTAGCGGAGGGGGATGAGCAGTTCTTC; CDR3aa: CASSQGLAEGDEQFF; abundance: once; j_gene: TRBJ2-1; v_gene: TRBV7-7; d_gene: TRBD2
CDR3nt: TGTGCCAGCGCGAGGGCCGCCCGATCGGGTACCGGGGAGCTGTTTTTT; CDR3aa: CASARAARSGTGELFF; abundance: .; j_gene: TRBJ2-2; v_gene: TRBV28; d_gene: .
CDR3nt: TGTGCCAGTAGTACCTGGGCCGACCGATCTGGAAACACCATATATTTT; CDR3aa: CASSTWADRSGNTIYF; abundance: few; j_gene: TRBJ1-3; v_gene: TRBV19; d_gene: .